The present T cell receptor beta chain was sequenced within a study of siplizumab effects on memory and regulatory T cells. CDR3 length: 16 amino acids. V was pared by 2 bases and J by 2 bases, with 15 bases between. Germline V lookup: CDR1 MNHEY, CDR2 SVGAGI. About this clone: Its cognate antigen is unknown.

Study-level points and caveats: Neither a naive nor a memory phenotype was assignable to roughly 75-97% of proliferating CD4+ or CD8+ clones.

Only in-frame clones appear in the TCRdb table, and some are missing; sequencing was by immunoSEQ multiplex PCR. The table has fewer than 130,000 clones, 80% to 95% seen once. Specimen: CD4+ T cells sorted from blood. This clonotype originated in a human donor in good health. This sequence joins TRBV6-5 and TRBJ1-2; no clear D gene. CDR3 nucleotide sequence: TGTGCCAGCAGTTACGATCGGGTTCCCCTCAACTATGGCTACACCTTC. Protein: CASSYDRVPLNYGYTF.